This T cell receptor (beta chain) derives from a study of identical twins. With V trimmed by 7 bases and J by 2 bases, 4 bases remained unmatched. CDR3 size: 14 residues. Germline CDR1 and CDR2: MDHEN and SYDVKM. In its sample, this clonotype was seen a few times. Using its own MiXCR run on the 5' RACE reads, TCRdb lists one record per CDR3 protein. The table lists some 300,000 distinct CDR3 sequences, over 9% of them singletons. The data also belong to a second study, concerning yellow fever vaccine responses in identical twins.

This clonotype originated in a woman aged 18-29 years in good health. Sequencing was done on a sample of CD8+ T cells sorted from blood. The J gene is TRBJ2-1, the V gene TRBV28, with TRBD2 matching over 8 bases. DNA for the CDR3: TGTGCCAGCATGCTAGCGGGTCCCTACAATGAGCAGTTCTTC. Amino acid sequence: CASMLAGPYNEQFF.